This T cell receptor (beta chain) comes out of a study of blood T cell repertoires in COVID-19 (dated by TCRdb to the early 2020s). Study-level background: Samples from collaborators originated in the United States, Italy and Spain and spanned both the acute and convalescent phases of COVID-19. The material from the prospective study consisted of cDNA or gDNA derived from T cells, B-cell-depleted T cells, or PBMCs. The dataset comprised deeply sampled blood TCRbeta repertoires from subjects exposed to, actively infected with, or recovered from COVID-19. The repertoires were released in a freely available public database intended as a resource for research on the immune response to SARS-CoV-2. Samples were obtained from the ongoing ImmuneRACE study (first 160 participants) and from approximately 1,200 subjects provided by 6 global collaborators. A de-identified subject ID, COVID-19 status, age in years and sex were almost always included in the sample metadata. Where available, HLA class I and class II types were obtained from metadata supplied by the sample provider rather than from assay-based typing. The research as a whole found: How much clinical and demographic metadata was included differed by source and by participant, and the metadata was provided uncurated.

Concerning this clone: The antigen it binds to is not known. No per-base quality is available; no much larger clone lies one base away.

TCRbeta CDR3 regions were amplified from genomic DNA using the immunoSEQ Assay, a bias-controlled multiplex PCR. Per the source publication's procedure: Within the assay, amplification of reference gene primers was used to estimate how many nucleated cells each sample contained. Sequence reads were collapsed and filtered to measure the absolute abundance of every unique TCRbeta CDR3 rearrangement. Productive Simpson clonality was computed per sample as the square root of Simpson's diversity index over productive rearrangements. TCRdb limited this immuneACCESS table to in-frame rearrangements with V and J called. A share of clones is missing; checked studies link under half to unresolved V genes, and the rest is unexplained. D and trimming were read from the DNA, whereas the V and J calls and clone size are those reported in that table. This sample comprises about 280,000 clones, roughly 86% of them detected only once. The ten largest account for about 2.2% of the sample.

CDR3 length: 11 amino acids, cysteine to phenylalanine. This entry keeps only the CDR3 DNA: 33 bases, framed from base 1. CDR1 and CDR2 are read off the germline V gene as SQVTM and ANQGSEA. The V end gives up 6 bases and the J end 7 bases, leaving 4 bases in the junction not matched to a gene. Samples from volunteer blood donors who had recovered from COVID-19 were contributed by a second Seattle source. Each collaborating institution followed its own protocols to collect whole blood in K2EDTA tubes. For TCRbeta analysis, collaborators shipped samples in one of three forms: frozen whole blood, isolated PBMCs, or DNA extracted from either of those sample types.

Sequencing was done on a sample of peripheral blood. This receptor was identified in a woman aged 25 to 39 who had recovered from COVID-19. This chain is built from TRBV29-1 and TRBJ1-1, and 8 junctional nucleotides match TRBD1. The DNA reads as follows: TGCAGCGTCATGACAGGGGTTGAAGCTTTCTTT. The translation is CSVMTGVEAFF.